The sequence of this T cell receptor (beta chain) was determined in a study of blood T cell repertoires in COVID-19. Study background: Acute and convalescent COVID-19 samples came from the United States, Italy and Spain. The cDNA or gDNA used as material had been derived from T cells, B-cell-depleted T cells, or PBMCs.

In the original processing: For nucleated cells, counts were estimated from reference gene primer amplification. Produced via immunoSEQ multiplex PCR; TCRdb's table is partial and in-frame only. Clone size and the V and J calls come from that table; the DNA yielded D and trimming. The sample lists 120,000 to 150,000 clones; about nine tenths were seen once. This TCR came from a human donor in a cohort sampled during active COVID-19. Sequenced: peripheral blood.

The CDR3 coding sequence is TGTGCCAGCAGTGTGATCATCGGGACAGTCTATGGCTACACCTTC. As protein: CASSVIIGTVYGYTF. The chain couples TRBV6-2 or TRBV6-3 to TRBJ1-2, with 7 bases lining up with TRBD1. CDR3 length: 15 residues. Trimming took 5 bases from V and 4 from J; bases not matched to a gene: 10. Looked up from germline, CDR1 is MNHEY and CDR2 is SVGEGT.